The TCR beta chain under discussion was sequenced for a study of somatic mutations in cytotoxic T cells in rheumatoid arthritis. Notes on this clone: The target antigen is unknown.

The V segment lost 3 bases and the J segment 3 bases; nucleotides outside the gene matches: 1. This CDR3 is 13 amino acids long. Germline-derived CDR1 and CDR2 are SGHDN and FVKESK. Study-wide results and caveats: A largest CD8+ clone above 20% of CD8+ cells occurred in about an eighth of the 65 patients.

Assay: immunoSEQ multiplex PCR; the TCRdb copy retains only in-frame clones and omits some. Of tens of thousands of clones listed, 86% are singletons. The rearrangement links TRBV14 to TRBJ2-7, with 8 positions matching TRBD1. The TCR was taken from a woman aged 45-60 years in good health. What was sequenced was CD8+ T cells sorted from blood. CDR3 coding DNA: TGTGCCAGCAGCCACGGACAGGGCTACGAGCAGTACTTC. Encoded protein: CASSHGQGYEQYF.